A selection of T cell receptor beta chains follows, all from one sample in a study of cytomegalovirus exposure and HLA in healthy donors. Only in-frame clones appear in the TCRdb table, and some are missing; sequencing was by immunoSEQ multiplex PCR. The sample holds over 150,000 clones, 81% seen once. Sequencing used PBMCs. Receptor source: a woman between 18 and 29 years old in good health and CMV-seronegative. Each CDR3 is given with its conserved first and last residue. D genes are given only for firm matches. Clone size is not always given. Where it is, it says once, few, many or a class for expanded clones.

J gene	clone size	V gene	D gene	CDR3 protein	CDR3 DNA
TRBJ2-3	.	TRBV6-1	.	CASSGLGQLRDTQYF	TGTGCCAGCAGTGGACTAGGGCAGTTAAGAGATACGCAGTATTTT
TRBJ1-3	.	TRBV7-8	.	CASSLDRRGGSGNTIYF	TGTGCCAGCAGCTTAGACAGGCGGGGAGGGTCTGGAAACACCATATATTTT
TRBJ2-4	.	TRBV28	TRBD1	CASGQGTKNIQYF	TGTGCCAGCGGACAGGGGACCAAAAACATTCAGTACTTC
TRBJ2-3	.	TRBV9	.	CASSVVAGRADTQYF	TGTGCCAGCAGCGTAGTGGCGGGACGGGCAGATACGCAGTATTTT
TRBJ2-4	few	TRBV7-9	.	CASSGSLAGYPNAIQYF	TGTGCCAGCAGCGGGTCCCTGGCGGGGTACCCAAACGCCATTCAGTACTTC
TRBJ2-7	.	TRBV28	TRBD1	CASSRTGASSYEQYF	TGTGCCAGCAGCCGGACAGGGGCTAGCTCCTACGAGCAGTACTTC
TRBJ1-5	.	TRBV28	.	CASSVRVDWGQPQHF	TGTGCCAGCAGTGTCAGGGTAGATTGGGGTCAGCCCCAGCATTTT
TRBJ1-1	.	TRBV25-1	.	CASSEEAGVNTEAFF	TGTGCCAGCAGTGAGGAGGCAGGCGTAAACACTGAAGCTTTCTTT
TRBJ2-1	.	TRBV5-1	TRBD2	CASSYLGGGLGEQFF	TGCGCCAGCAGCTACCTCGGGGGGGGGCTAGGTGAGCAGTTCTTC
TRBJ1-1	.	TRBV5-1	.	CASTGSSNTEAFF	TGCGCCAGCACAGGGTCCTCGAACACTGAAGCTTTCTTT
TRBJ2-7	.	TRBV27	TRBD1	CASRGTGGLHEQYF	TGTGCCAGCAGGGGGACAGGGGGGCTTCACGAGCAGTACTTC
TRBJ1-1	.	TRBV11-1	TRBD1	CASSRSQGATRRSEAFF	TGTGCCAGCAGCCGTTCACAGGGGGCGACCAGGAGGAGTGAAGCTTTCTTT
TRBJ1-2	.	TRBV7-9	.	CASSLATSYGYTF	TGTGCCAGCAGCTTAGCGACAAGCTATGGCTACACCTTC
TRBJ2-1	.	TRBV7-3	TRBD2	CASSSRGVSSYNEQFF	TGTGCCAGCAGCTCCCGGGGGGTTAGCTCCTACAATGAGCAGTTCTTC
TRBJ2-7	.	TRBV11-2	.	CASSLGPRRPNEQYF	TGTGCCAGCAGCTTAGGGCCGAGGAGACCTAACGAGCAGTACTTC
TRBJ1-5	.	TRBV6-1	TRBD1	CASSEGQGLGPQHF	TGTGCCAGCAGTGAAGGACAGGGTCTTGGTCCCCAGCATTTT
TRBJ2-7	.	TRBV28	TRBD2	CASSLLGLAGGPPYEQYF	TGTGCCAGCAGTTTGCTGGGGCTAGCGGGAGGGCCGCCCTACGAGCAGTACTTC
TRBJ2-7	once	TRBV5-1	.	CASSTPGSYEQYF	TGCGCCAGCAGCACCCCCGGGAGCTACGAGCAGTACTTC
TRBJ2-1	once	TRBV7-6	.	CATNPGPGDEQFF	TGTGCCACCAATCCGGGCCCAGGGGATGAGCAGTTCTTC
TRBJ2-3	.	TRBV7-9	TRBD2	CASRPRLAGAPQGTDTQYF	TGTGCCAGCAGACCGAGACTAGCGGGGGCCCCTCAGGGCACAGATACGCAGTATTTT
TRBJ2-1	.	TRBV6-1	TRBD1	CASSGQTGGEQFF	TGTGCCAGCAGCGGACAGACAGGGGGTGAGCAGTTCTTC
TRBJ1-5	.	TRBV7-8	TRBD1	CASSLQGAGNQPQHF	TGTGCCAGCAGCTTACAGGGGGCTGGCAATCAGCCCCAGCATTTT
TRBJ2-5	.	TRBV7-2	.	CASSPWDSGETQYF	TGTGCCAGCAGCCCATGGGACAGCGGGGAGACCCAGTACTTC
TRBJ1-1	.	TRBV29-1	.	CSVEDGGLLTEAFF	TGCAGCGTTGAAGATGGGGGGTTGCTAACTGAAGCTTTCTTT
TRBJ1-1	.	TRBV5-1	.	CASTLVTGLNTEAFF	TGCGCCAGCACCCTAGTGACGGGATTGAACACTGAAGCTTTCTTT
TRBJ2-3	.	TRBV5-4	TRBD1	CASSLASQGVGTDTQYF	TGTGCCAGCAGCTTGGCCTCTCAGGGGGTGGGTACAGATACGCAGTATTTT
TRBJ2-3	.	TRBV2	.	CARTGSSTDTQYF	TGTGCCAGAACAGGATCTAGCACAGATACGCAGTATTTT
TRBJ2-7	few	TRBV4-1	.	CASSQDGGGEQYF	TGCGCCAGCAGCCAAGACGGGGGTGGGGAGCAGTACTTC
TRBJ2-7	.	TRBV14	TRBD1	CASSQGGTGSYEQYF	TGTGCCAGCAGCCAAGGGGGGACAGGATCCTACGAGCAGTACTTC
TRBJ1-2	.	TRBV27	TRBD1	CASRGTGYYGYTF	TGTGCCAGCAGGGGGACAGGGTACTATGGCTACACCTTC
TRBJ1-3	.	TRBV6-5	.	CASSSGDTSGNTIYF	TGTGCCAGCAGTTCCGGGGACACCTCTGGAAACACCATATATTTT
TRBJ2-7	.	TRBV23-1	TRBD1	CASTIGTVSYEQYF	TGCGCCAGCACCATAGGGACAGTCTCCTACGAGCAGTACTTC
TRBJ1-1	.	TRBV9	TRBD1	CASSVGTGVMNTEAFF	TGTGCCAGCAGCGTAGGGACAGGGGTCATGAACACTGAAGCTTTCTTT
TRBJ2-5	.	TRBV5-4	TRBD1	CASSLRPGTGSSGETQYF	TGTGCCAGCAGCTTGCGGCCCGGGACAGGGAGTTCGGGGGAGACCCAGTACTTC
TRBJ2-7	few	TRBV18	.	CASSPGPNRAKSYEQYF	TGTGCCAGCTCACCGGGGCCGAACAGGGCGAAGTCCTACGAGCAGTACTTC
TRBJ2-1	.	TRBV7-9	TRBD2	CASSPWGGDFSYNEQFF	TGTGCCAGCAGCCCGTGGGGGGGGGACTTCTCCTACAATGAGCAGTTCTTC
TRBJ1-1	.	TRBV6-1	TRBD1	CASSATGGVNTEAFF	TGTGCCAGCAGCGCAACAGGGGGTGTCAACACTGAAGCTTTCTTT
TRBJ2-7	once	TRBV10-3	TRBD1	CAISEADRELDEQYF	TGTGCCATCAGTGAGGCGGACAGGGAGTTGGACGAGCAGTACTTC
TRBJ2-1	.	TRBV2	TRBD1	CASTGQGVGEQFF	TGTGCCAGCACGGGACAGGGGGTTGGTGAGCAGTTCTTC
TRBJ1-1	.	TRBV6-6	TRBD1	CASSYFLRGADTEAFF	TGTGCCAGCAGTTACTTCCTCAGGGGGGCGGACACTGAAGCTTTCTTT
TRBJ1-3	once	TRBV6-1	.	CASSEFRQPGGNTIYF	TGTGCCAGCAGTGAATTCCGGCAACCCGGGGGAAACACCATATATTTT
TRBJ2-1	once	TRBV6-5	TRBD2	CASRPLAGGSGEQFF	TGTGCCAGCAGGCCACTAGCGGGGGGCTCTGGTGAGCAGTTCTTC
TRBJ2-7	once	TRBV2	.	CASRQGAYEQYF	TGTGCCAGCAGACAGGGAGCCTACGAGCAGTACTTC
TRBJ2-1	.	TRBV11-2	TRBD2	CASSLALLAGGPSEQFF	TGTGCCAGCAGCTTAGCTCTTCTAGCGGGAGGGCCTAGTGAGCAGTTCTTC
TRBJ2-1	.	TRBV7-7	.	CASSLRQGPYNEQFF	TGTGCTAGCAGCTTAAGGCAGGGGCCCTACAATGAGCAGTTCTTC